The clone carrying this TCR beta chain was seen a handful of times. This sample was included in a study of blood T cell repertoires in COVID-19. Study information: Sites in the United States, Italy and Spain provided acute and convalescent COVID-19 samples. PBMCs, B-cell-depleted T cells, or T cells provided the cDNA or gDNA that made up the material.

In the source study's methods: Amplification of reference gene primers was used by the study to estimate nucleated cell counts. Profiling relied on immunoSEQ multiplex PCR, and the TCRdb table lists in-frame clones only, not all of them. For V, J and clone size, that table is used; D and trimming come from the DNA. The data contain tens of thousands of clones, more than 75% of them seen just once; the ten biggest clones take up around 1.3%. The CDR3 loop spans 16 amino acids. From germline, CDR1 is SGHDN and CDR2 FVKESK. The V segment lost 4 bases and the J segment 10 bases; nucleotides outside the gene matches: 15.

The receptor was derived from a human donor in a cohort sampled during active COVID-19. The chain couples TRBV14 to TRBJ2-1; 8 bases agree with TRBD2. The sample consisted of peripheral blood. Here the CDR3 DNA reads TGTGCCAGCAGCCTCACCGGGACTAGTAGCCTTGGCGAGCAGTTCTTC. This codes for CASSLTGTSSLGEQFF.